This T cell receptor beta chain is from a study of T cell changes during pregnancy in multiple sclerosis. Generated by immunoSEQ multiplex PCR, the TCRdb table keeps only in-frame clones and is missing some. This table has roughly 59,000 clones, approximately 93% appearing once. V was clipped by 6 bases and J by 3 bases; unmatched bases: 6. This CDR3 contains 14 residues. CDR1 is PRHDT and CDR2 is FYEKMQ in the germline V gene (reference sequence). V is TRBV13 and J is TRBJ1-1, with TRBD1 matching over 8 bases. The sequencing used CD8+ T cells from peripheral blood mononuclear cells, collected in the second trimester of pregnancy. The clonotype comes from a female donor with multiple sclerosis, enrolled in a pregnancy study. The CDR3 loop reads CASSLQGEDTEAFF. For the CDR3, the DNA is TGTGCCAGCAGTCTACAGGGGGAGGACACTGAAGCTTTCTTT.